The following is a TCR beta chain sequence with its context. Its target is not known. The data are from a study of cytomegalovirus exposure and HLA in healthy donors. On the study more broadly: Counted in an early data release were some 81 million unique TCRs from HLA-typed donors. Study-level findings and limits: Available immune exposure information was restricted to CMV serostatus only.

PCR was performed using 60 Vbeta and 13 Jbeta primers. The table came from immunoSEQ multiplex PCR; TCRdb's copy has only in-frame clones and leaves some out. Altogether under 200,000 clones are present, about 80% being singletons, with the ten largest covering 1%. Germline-derived CDR1 and CDR2 are SNHLY and FYNNEI. V was clipped by 5 bases and J by 1 base, with 16 bases between them. The CDR3 has 16 amino acids. The sample consisted of PBMCs. This clonotype originated in a woman aged 50 to 60 in good health and CMV-seropositive. The chain links TRBV2 to TRBJ2-3, with a possible D match to TRBD1 (5 bases). The CDR3 DNA reads as TGTGCCAGCAGTTTCCCTTTGGGGCCCCGCACAGATACGCAGTATTTT. Encoded protein: CASSFPLGPRTDTQYF.